This TCR beta chain was sequenced in a study of blood T cell repertoires in COVID-19. Study-level background: Acute and convalescent COVID-19 specimens originated in the United States, Italy and Spain.

In this sample, this clone turned up once. Some clones are missing from TCRdb's copy, which holds only in-frame ones; the method was immunoSEQ multiplex PCR. The sample includes fewer than 50,000 clones, around 80% of them seen just once. Looked up from germline, CDR1 is SQVTM and CDR2 is ANQGSEA. The CDR3 has 13 residues. With V trimmed by 7 bases and J by 9 bases, 8 bases remained unmatched. This TCR came from a human donor in a cohort sampled during active COVID-19. Material for sequencing was peripheral blood. The rearrangement joins TRBV29-1 to TRBJ2-1, with TRBD2 matching 11 bases. CDR3 DNA: TGCAGCGCGACTAGCGGGAAAGCGGGTGAGCAGTTCTTC. Protein product: CSATSGKAGEQFF.